Each of the 9 T cell receptor beta chains below was sequenced from the same sample in a study of T-cell reconstitution after alpha-beta-depleted transplantation in children. Preparation of the TCRbeta library was carried out with unique molecular identifiers. TCRdb reanalysed the PCR reads using MiXCR and keeps one entry per CDR3 protein. The sample lists approximately 640,000 distinct CDR3 sequences; roughly 17% were seen once. Sequenced here: PBMCs from the stem cell graft donor, sampled from the stem cell graft. Receptors originate from a human donor who donated a stem cell graft to a child with acute myeloid leukemia.

This clonotype was recorded many times. V gene TRBV20-1 combines with J gene TRBJ1-2, with D possibly being TRBD1 (6 bases). CDR1 and CDR2 (germline): DFQATT, SNEGSKA (reference sequence). The CDR3 sequence is 12 residues long. Trimming stripped 5 bases from V and 2 bases from J, with 9 bases between. The CDR3 here is CSASGQNYGYTF. CDR3 nucleotides: TGCAGTGCTTCCGGACAGAACTATGGCTACACCTTC.

V gene TRBV5-1 combines with J gene TRBJ2-2, with 12 bases that match TRBD2. J gave up 1 base and V 3 bases, and 1 base lay outside the gene matches. Per the germline V gene, CDR1 is SGHRS and CDR2 is YFSETQ. The CDR3 is 16 amino acids. The CDR3 here is CASSWGLAGNTGELFF. The CDR3 coding sequence is TGCGCCAGCAGCTGGGGACTAGCGGGGAACACCGGGGAGCTGTTTTTT.

This clonotype was detected only once. V is TRBV11-2 and J is TRBJ2-1; 11 positions agree with TRBD1. Germline V CDR1 and CDR2: SGHAT, FQNNGV. This CDR3 comprises 20 residues. With V trimmed by 7 bases and J by 0 bases, 17 bases remained unmatched. The CDR3 spells CASMGQGVIPLHSSYNEQFF. The CDR3, as DNA: TGTGCCAGCATGGGACAGGGGGTAATCCCCCTTCATAGCTCCTACAATGAGCAGTTCTTC.

This clonotype has ten or more counts. This chain links TRBV24-1 with TRBJ2-7, with a tentative D call TRBD2 (5 bases). CDR3 length: 13 amino acids. Germline lookup yields CDR1 KGHDR and CDR2 SFDVKD. Deletions cut 4 bases from V and 4 bases from J, with 10 bases between. The CDR3 sequence: CATSDADSYEQYF. The DNA of the CDR3 is TGTGCCACCAGTGACGCGGACTCGTACGAGCAGTACTTC.

The sample holds a few counts of this clonotype. This rearrangement joins TRBV7-2 to TRBJ1-3; tentatively, D is TRBD1 (5 bases). Germline loops: CDR1 SGHTA, CDR2 FQGNSA. The CDR3 loop spans 12 amino acids. V was cut by 5 bases and J by 5 bases, with 7 bases left in between. CDR3 protein: CASSEDRNTIYF. Written as DNA, the CDR3 is TGTGCCAGCAGCGAGGACAGAAACACCATATATTTT.

At least ten counts were recorded for this clonotype. The rearrangement links TRBV20-1 to TRBJ1-5; no reliable D call. The CDR3 has 13 amino acids. V dropped 7 bases and J dropped 3 bases, with 13 bases sitting between them. Per the germline V gene, CDR1 is DFQATT and CDR2 is SNEGSKA (reference sequence). This CDR3 reads CSGQGAANQPQHF. The DNA for the CDR3 is TGCAGTGGGCAAGGCGCGGCCAATCAGCCCCAGCATTTT.

This clonotype was seen a few times. The rearrangement uses TRBV7-2 and TRBJ1-2; D gene unclear. Trimming cost V 1 base and J 0 bases, with 9 bases left between them. Germline values: CDR1 SGHTA, CDR2 FQGNSA. The CDR3 covers 15 residues. In DNA, the CDR3 is TGTGCCAGCAGCTTAGGGGTCGGGACTAACTATGGCTACACCTTC. Amino acids: CASSLGVGTNYGYTF.

The genes are TRBV11-3 and TRBJ1-3; D possibly corresponds to TRBD1 (6 bases). Germline loops: CDR1 SGHNT, CDR2 YENEEA. This CDR3 region has 21 residues. V shed 2 bases and J shed 1 base, with 27 bases lying between them. The chain's CDR3 is CASSLWGAGQGLLGSGNTIYF. The CDR3 bases are TGTGCCAGCAGCTTATGGGGGGCGGGACAAGGCCTCCTTGGATCTGGAAACACCATATATTTT.

CDR3 region: CASSEGLAYEQYF. In DNA, the CDR3 is TGTGCCAGCAGCGAGGGGCTTGCCTACGAGCAGTACTTC. The gene calls are TRBV9 and TRBJ2-7; D may be TRBD1 (5 bases). Germline V gene data show CDR1 as SGDLS and CDR2 as YYNGEE. Trimming took off 3 bases at V and 2 bases at J, with 9 bases between the two ends. The CDR3 loop spans 13 amino acids.